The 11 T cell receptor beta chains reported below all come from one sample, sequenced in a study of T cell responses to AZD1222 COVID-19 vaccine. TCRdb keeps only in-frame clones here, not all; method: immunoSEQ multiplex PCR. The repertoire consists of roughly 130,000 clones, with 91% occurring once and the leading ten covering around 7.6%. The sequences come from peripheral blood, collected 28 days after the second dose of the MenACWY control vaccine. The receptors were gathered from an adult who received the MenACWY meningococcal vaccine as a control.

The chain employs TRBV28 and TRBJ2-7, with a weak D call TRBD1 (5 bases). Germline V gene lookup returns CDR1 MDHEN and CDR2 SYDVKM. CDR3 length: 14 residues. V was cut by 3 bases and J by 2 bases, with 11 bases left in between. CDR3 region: CASSLEGATYEQYF. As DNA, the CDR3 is TGTGCCAGCAGTTTGGAAGGGGCCACCTACGAGCAGTACTTC.

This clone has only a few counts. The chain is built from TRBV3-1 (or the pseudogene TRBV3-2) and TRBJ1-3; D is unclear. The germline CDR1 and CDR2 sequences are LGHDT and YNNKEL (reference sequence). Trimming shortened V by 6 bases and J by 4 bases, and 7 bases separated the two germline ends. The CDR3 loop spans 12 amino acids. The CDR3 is CASRTQGNTIYF. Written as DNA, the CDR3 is TGTGCCAGCAGGACGCAAGGAAACACCATATATTTT.

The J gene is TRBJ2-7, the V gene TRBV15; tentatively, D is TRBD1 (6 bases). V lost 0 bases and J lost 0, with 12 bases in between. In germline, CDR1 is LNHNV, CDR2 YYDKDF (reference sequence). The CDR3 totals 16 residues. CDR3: CATSRDSGTFSYEQYF. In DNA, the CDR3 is TGTGCCACCAGCAGAGATTCCGGGACATTCTCCTACGAGCAGTACTTC.

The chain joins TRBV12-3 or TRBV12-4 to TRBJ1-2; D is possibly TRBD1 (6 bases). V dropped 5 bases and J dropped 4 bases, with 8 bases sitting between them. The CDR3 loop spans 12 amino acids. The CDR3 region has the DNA TGTGCCAGCAGTCGGACAGCCTATGGCTACACCTTC. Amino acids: CASSRTAYGYTF.

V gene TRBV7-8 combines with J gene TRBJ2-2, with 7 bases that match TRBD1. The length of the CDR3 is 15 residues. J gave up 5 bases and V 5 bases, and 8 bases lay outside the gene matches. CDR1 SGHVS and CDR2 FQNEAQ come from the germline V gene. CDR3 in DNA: TGTGCCAGCAGCCCGACAGGGTCGACGACCGGGGAGCTGTTTTTT. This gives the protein CASSPTGSTTGELFF.

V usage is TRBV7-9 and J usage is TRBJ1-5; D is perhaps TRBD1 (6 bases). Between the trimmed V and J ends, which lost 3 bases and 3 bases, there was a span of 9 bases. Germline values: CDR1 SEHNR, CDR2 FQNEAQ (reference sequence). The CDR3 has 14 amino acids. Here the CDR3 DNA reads TGTGCCAGCAGCTTGGACAGAAACAATCAGCCCCAGCATTTT. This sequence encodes CASSLDRNNQPQHF. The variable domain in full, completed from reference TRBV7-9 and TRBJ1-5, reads DTGVSQNPRHKITKRGQNVTFRCDPISEHNRLYWYRQTLGQGPEFLTYFQNEAQLEKSRLLSDRFSAERPKGSFSTLEIQRTEQGDSAMYLCASSLDRNNQPQHFGDGTRLSIL.

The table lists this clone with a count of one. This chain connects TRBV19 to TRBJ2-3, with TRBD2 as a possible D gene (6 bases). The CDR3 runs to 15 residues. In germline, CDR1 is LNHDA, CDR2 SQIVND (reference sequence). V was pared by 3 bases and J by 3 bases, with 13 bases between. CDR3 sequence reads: CASSIGTRRTDTQYF. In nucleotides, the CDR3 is TGTGCCAGTAGTATCGGGACTCGGAGGACAGATACGCAGTATTTT.

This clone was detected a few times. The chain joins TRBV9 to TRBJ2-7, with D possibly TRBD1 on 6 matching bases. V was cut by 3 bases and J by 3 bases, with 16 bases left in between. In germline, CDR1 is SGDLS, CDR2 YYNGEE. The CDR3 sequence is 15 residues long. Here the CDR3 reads CASSGQADSLYEQYF. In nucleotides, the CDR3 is TGTGCCAGCAGCGGACAGGCAGACTCACTCTACGAGCAGTACTTC.

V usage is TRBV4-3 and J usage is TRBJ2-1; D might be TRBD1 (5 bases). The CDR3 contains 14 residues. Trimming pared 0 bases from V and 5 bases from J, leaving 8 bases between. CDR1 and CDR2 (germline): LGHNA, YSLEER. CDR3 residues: CASSQEGRDNEQFF. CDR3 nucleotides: TGCGCCAGCAGCCAAGAAGGCAGGGACAATGAGCAGTTCTTC.

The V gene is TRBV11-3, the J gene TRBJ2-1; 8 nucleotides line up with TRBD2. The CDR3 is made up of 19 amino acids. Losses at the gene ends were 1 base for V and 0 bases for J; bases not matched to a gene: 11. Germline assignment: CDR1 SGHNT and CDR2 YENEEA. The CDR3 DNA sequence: TGTGCCAGCAGCTTAGGGCCCCCCGCACTAGCGGACTCCTACAATGAGCAGTTCTTC. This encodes CASSLGPPALADSYNEQFF.

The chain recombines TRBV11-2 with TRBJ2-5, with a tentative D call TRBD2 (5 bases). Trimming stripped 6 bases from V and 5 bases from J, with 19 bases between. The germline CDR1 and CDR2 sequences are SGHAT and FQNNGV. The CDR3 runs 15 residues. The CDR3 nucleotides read TGTGCCAGCAGAAGCCGAAGCCGACTACAGGAGACCCAGTACTTC. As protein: CASRSRSRLQETQYF.